These 22 T cell receptor beta chains were sequenced from one sample in a study of cytomegalovirus exposure and HLA in healthy donors. Both 60 Vbeta primers and 13 Jbeta primers went into the PCR. Assay: immunoSEQ multiplex PCR; the TCRdb copy retains only in-frame clones and omits some. The table records roughly 180,000 clones, about 80% of them present only once. Sequenced input: PBMCs. The receptors derive from a man aged 25 to 45 in good health and CMV-seronegative.

The chain joins TRBV30 to TRBJ1-1, with TRBD1 matching over 7 bases. The CDR3 length is 13 residues. Germline assignment: CDR1 GTSNPN and CDR2 SVGIG (reference sequence). The V and J ends lost 0 bases and 4 bases, in that order; junction bases with no gene match: 2. Here the CDR3 DNA reads TGTGCCTGGAGTGTACAGGGGATCACTGAAGCTTTCTTT. Protein sequence: CAWSVQGITEAFF.

The chain employs TRBV5-1 and TRBJ2-3; 7 bases agree with TRBD2. The V gene's germline CDR1 is SGHRS and CDR2 YFSETQ. The CDR3 loop spans 17 amino acids. Losses at the gene ends were 6 bases for V and 1 base for J; bases not matched to a gene: 14. The DNA for the CDR3 is TGCGCCAGCACCCTTTTAGGCGGGAGCAAGGGCACAGATACGCAGTATTTT. Its translation is CASTLLGGSKGTDTQYF.

The CDR3 is CASSVGQGSGNTIYF. In nucleotides, the CDR3 is TGTGCCAGCAGCGTAGGGCAGGGGAGCGGAAACACCATATATTTT. The chain is built from TRBV9 and TRBJ1-3; the D gene is possibly TRBD1 (6 bases). The CDR3 runs to 15 residues. CDR1 is SGDLS, CDR2 YYNGEE, per germline. The V end lost 0 bases, the J end lost 4 bases, and 11 bases lay between the germline ends.

The chain joins TRBV4-2 to TRBJ2-5; 14 bases align to TRBD2. CDR1 and CDR2 from the germline V gene are LGHNA and YNFKEQ. The CDR3 has 19 residues. The V and J ends lost 1 base and 4 bases, in that order; junction bases with no gene match: 11. DNA for the CDR3: TGTGCCAGCAGCCAAGGTGACGGGACTAGCGGGAGTAAGGGAGAGACCCAGTACTTC. Encoded protein: CASSQGDGTSGSKGETQYF.

About this clone itself: One junction end does not reproduce the germline sequence, and a read error may be involved. This chain joins TRBV7-7 and TRBJ2-7; D uncertain. CDR3 length: 14 amino acids. Germline V gene data show CDR1 as SSHAT and CDR2 as FNYEAQ (reference sequence). CDR3 residues: CASSPRGVPYEQYF. The CDR3 DNA sequence: TGTGCTAGCAGCCCAAGAGGAGTGCCCTACGAGCAGTACTTC.

J is TRBJ1-2 and V is TRBV28, with 10 bases lining up with TRBD1. V shed 2 bases and J 8 bases; nucleotides not matched to a gene: 8. Germline CDR1 is MDHEN and CDR2 is SYDVKM. The CDR3 is 15 amino acids. The CDR3 sequence is CASSLVLDRGPGYTF. The DNA for the CDR3 is TGTGCCAGCAGTTTAGTCCTCGACAGGGGGCCCGGCTACACCTTC.

Only one count was recorded for this clone. The rearrangement links TRBV28 to TRBJ1-5; no firm D call. The V gene's germline CDR1 is MDHEN and CDR2 SYDVKM. CDR3 length equals 15 residues. V was clipped by 3 bases and J by 0 bases, with 9 bases between them. This CDR3 reads CASSFGGNSNQPQHF. The CDR3 DNA is TGTGCCAGCAGTTTCGGCGGTAATAGCAATCAGCCCCAGCATTTT.

The V gene is TRBV10-1, the J gene TRBJ2-7, with D possibly TRBD2 on 7 matching bases. Deletions cut 1 base from V and 5 bases from J, with 12 bases between. Per germline, CDR1 WNHNN and CDR2 SYGVQD (reference sequence). There are 14 residues in the CDR3. This CDR3 reads CASSEYRGADEQYF. DNA for the CDR3: TGCGCCAGCAGTGAGTATCGGGGGGCGGACGAGCAGTACTTC.

The V and J genes are TRBV7-8 and TRBJ2-7, with 7 nucleotides matching TRBD2. In germline, CDR1 is SGHVS, CDR2 FQNEAQ. CDR3 length equals 16 residues. V lost 4 bases to trimming and J lost 2 bases; unmatched junction nucleotides: 11. The CDR3 sequence: CASSSWGGARPYEQYF. CDR3 coding DNA: TGTGCCAGCAGCTCCTGGGGGGGAGCGAGACCCTACGAGCAGTACTTC.

Only a few counts were recorded for this clone. The CDR3 loop reads CASSIARVNNEQYF. CDR3 DNA sequence: TGTGCCAGTAGTATAGCCAGGGTTAACAACGAGCAGTACTTC. The chain has TRBV19 and TRBJ2-7, with D possibly being TRBD1 (5 bases). V was trimmed by 1 base and J by 5 bases, leaving 12 bases between them. Germline lookup yields CDR1 LNHDA and CDR2 SQIVND (reference sequence). The CDR3 totals 14 residues.

This chain links TRBV4-3 with TRBJ2-5; 11 bases map to TRBD2. The junction had 5 bases not matched to a gene; V was cut back by 0 bases and J by 2 bases. The CDR3 has 17 residues. Per the germline V gene, CDR1 is LGHNA and CDR2 is YSLEER. The CDR3 protein is CASSQDLLAGGQETQYF. As DNA, the CDR3 is TGCGCCAGCAGCCAAGATCTTTTAGCGGGAGGGCAAGAGACCCAGTACTTC.

The chain couples TRBV6-4 to TRBJ1-6; D perhaps matches TRBD1 (6 bases). V shed 3 bases and J shed 7 bases, with 10 bases lying between them. Germline CDR1 MRHNA, CDR2 SNTAGT. This CDR3 has 14 residues. The CDR3 loop is CASSEQGSNSPLHF. For the CDR3, the DNA is TGTGCCAGCAGTGAACAGGGATCGAATTCACCCCTCCACTTT.

V and J are TRBV5-8 and TRBJ1-3; tentatively, D is TRBD1 (6 bases). Between the trimmed V and J ends, which lost 4 bases and 4 bases, there was a span of 12 bases. This CDR3 is built from 14 residues. Germline V lookup: CDR1 SGHTS, CDR2 YDEGEE. In nucleotides, the CDR3 is TGTGCCAGCAGCCTGGGGGCGTGGGGAAACACCATATATTTT. Residues: CASSLGAWGNTIYF.

The rearrangement joins TRBV2 to TRBJ2-7; 9 bases map to TRBD2. J lost 2 bases, V lost 3 bases, and 5 bases had no gene match. CDR3 length: 15 residues. Per germline, CDR1 SNHLY and CDR2 FYNNEI. In DNA form, the CDR3 reads TGTGCCAGCAGTGAGGTCTCTAGCGGGGCCTACGAGCAGTACTTC. Translation gives CASSEVSSGAYEQYF.

This chain links TRBV28 with TRBJ2-2, with 8 bases fitting TRBD2. The trim removed 10 bases at V and 0 bases at J, leaving 1 base unmatched. The CDR3 runs 13 residues. The germline V gene encodes CDR1 MDHEN and CDR2 SYDVKM. CDR3 amino acids: CATGLANTGELFF. The CDR3 DNA follows: TGTGCCACGGGACTAGCGAACACCGGGGAGCTGTTTTTT.

This clone was detected only a few times. V is TRBV13 and J is TRBJ2-7; 7 bases map to TRBD1. The germline gives CDR1 PRHDT, CDR2 FYEKMQ (reference sequence). Trimming at V came to 1 base and at J to 7 bases, leaving 1 base not matched to a gene. This CDR3 is 12 amino acids long. CDR3 nucleotide sequence: TGTGCCAGCAGCTTAGCAGGGGGAGAGCAGTACTTC. Translating gives CASSLAGGEQYF.

This sequence joins TRBV11-2 and TRBJ1-5; tentatively, D is TRBD1 (5 bases). The V end lost 0 bases, the J end lost 11 bases, and 11 bases lay between the germline ends. The CDR3 loop spans 13 amino acids. CDR1 and CDR2 (germline): SGHAT, FQNNGV. CDR3 region: CASSLDNGRAQHF. The CDR3, as DNA: TGTGCCAGCAGCTTAGATAATGGCAGGGCCCAGCATTTT.

This clone was picked up a small number of times. The chain carries TRBV9 and TRBJ1-3; D is ambiguous. Germline V gene lookup returns CDR1 SGDLS and CDR2 YYNGEE. Trimming pared 0 bases from V and 0 bases from J, leaving 7 bases between. This CDR3 is 15 amino acids long. The CDR3 here is CASSVGATSGNTIYF. The CDR3 bases are TGTGCCAGCAGCGTAGGGGCGACCTCTGGAAACACCATATATTTT. The variable domain in full, with the rest retrieved from reference TRBV9 and TRBJ1-3, is DSGVTQTPKHLITATGQRVTLRCSPRSGDLSVYWYQQSLDQGLQFLIQYYNGEERAKGNILERFSAQQFPDLHSELNLSSLELGDSALYFCASSVGATSGNTIYFGEGSWLTVV.

J is TRBJ2-2 and V is TRBV4-3; 10 bases are shared with TRBD2. Germline loops: CDR1 LGHNA, CDR2 YSLEER. V dropped 3 bases and J dropped 3; count of bases not matched to a gene: 4. CDR3 length: 16 amino acids. DNA of the CDR3: TGCGCCAGCAGCCACCTTGGACTAGCGGACACCGGGGAGCTGTTTTTT. Translated: CASSHLGLADTGELFF.

The chain carries TRBV19 and TRBJ1-4, with TRBD1 as a possible D gene (5 bases). The CDR3 has 16 residues. Germline V gives CDR1 LNHDA, CDR2 SQIVND (reference sequence). Trimming took off 6 bases at V and 5 bases at J, with 19 bases between the two ends. CDR3 bases: TGTGCCAGTAGAGACCTCGCGGGGCAGACGAATGAAAAACTGTTTTTT. It encodes CASRDLAGQTNEKLFF. The full variable domain, with the rest looked up from reference TRBV19 and TRBJ1-4, is DGGITQSPKYLFRKEGQNVTLSCEQNLNHDAMYWYRQDPGQGLRLIYYSQIVNDFQKGDIAEGYSVSREKKESFPLTVTSAQKNPTAFYLCASRDLAGQTNEKLFFGSGTQLSVL.

Concerning this clone: The junction does not match germline at one end; this may be a read error. The chain is built from TRBV30 and TRBJ2-5, with D possibly called TRBD1 or TRBD2 (6 bases each). The CDR3 covers 13 residues. Germline V CDR1 and CDR2: GTSNPN, SVGIG (reference sequence). CDR3 DNA sequence: TGTGCCGGGAGGCTTGGGGGCGGTGAGACCCAGTACTTC. Its protein product is CAGRLGGGETQYF. Supplemented by reference TRBV30 and TRBJ2-5, the full variable domain reads SQTIHQWPATLVQPVGSPLSLECTVEGTSNPNLYWYRQAAGRGLQLLFYSVGIGQISSEVPQNLSASRPQDRQFILSSKKLLLSDSGFYLCAGRLGGGETQYFGPGTRLLVL.

CDR3 region: CASSQPQGNEKLFF. DNA of the CDR3: TGTGCCAGCAGCCAGCCGCAGGGGAATGAAAAACTGTTTTTT. The rearrangement links TRBV7-9 to TRBJ1-4; possibly TRBD1 for D (6 bases). V was shortened by 5 bases and J by 5 bases, with 12 bases between the two germline ends. The CDR3 covers 14 residues. Germline V gives CDR1 SEHNR, CDR2 FQNEAQ (reference sequence).